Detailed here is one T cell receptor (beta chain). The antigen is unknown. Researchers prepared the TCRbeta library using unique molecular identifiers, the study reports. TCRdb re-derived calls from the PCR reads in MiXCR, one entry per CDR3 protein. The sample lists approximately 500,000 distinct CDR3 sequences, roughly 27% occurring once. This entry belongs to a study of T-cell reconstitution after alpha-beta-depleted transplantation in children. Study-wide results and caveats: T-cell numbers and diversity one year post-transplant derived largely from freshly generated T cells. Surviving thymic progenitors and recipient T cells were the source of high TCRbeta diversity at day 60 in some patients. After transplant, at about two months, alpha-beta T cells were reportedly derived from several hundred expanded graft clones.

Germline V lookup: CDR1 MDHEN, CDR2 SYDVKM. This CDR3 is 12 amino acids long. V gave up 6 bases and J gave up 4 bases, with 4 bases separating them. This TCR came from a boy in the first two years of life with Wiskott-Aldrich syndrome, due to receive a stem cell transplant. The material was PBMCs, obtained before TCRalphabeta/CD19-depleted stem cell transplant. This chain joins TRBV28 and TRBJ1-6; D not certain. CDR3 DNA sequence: TGTGCCAGCAGACCTTATAATTCACCCCTCCACTTT. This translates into CASRPYNSPLHF.